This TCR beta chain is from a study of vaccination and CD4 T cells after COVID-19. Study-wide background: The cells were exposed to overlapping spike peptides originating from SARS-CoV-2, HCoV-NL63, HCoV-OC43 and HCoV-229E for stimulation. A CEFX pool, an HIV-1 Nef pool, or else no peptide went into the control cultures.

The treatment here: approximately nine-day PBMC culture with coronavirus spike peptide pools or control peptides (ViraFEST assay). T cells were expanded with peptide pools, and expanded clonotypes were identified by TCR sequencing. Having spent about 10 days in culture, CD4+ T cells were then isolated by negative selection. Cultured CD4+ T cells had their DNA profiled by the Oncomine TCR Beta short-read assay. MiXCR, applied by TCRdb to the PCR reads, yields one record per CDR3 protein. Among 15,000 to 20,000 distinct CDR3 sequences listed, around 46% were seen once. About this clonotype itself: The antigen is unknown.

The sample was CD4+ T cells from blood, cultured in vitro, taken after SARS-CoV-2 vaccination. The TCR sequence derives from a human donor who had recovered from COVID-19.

The CDR3 DNA reads TGTGCCAGCAGTGACAGGGACAGGGGGCTCTACGAGCAGTACTTC. This encodes CASSDRDRGLYEQYF. V is TRBV25-1 and J is TRBJ2-7; the match to TRBD1 covers 12 bases. Germline V gene lookup returns CDR1 MGHDK and CDR2 SYGVNS. Trimming took 3 bases from V and 3 from J; bases not matched to a gene: 3. This CDR3 comprises 15 residues.